The 5 T cell receptor beta chains given below trace back to one sample, sequenced in a study of blood T cells in healthy people across ages. A sample-barcoded 5' primer and a J-beta primer mix were used in a second PCR of roughly 6 to 11 cycles. TCRdb itself ran the 5' RACE reads through MiXCR, one entry per CDR3 protein. The sample has 1 million or so distinct CDR3 sequences, more than 40% seen once. The source material was blood. The receptors shown here come from a woman aged 55-69 years in good health.

The chain has TRBV27 and TRBJ2-7, with D possibly TRBD1 on 6 matching bases. This CDR3 contains 14 residues. CDR1 is MNHEY and CDR2 is SMNVEV in the germline V gene (reference sequence). V shed 1 base and J shed 2 bases, with 9 bases lying between them. CDR3 region: CASSLWDKTYEQYF. The CDR3 bases are TGTGCCAGCAGTTTATGGGACAAAACCTACGAGCAGTACTTC.

The rearrangement uses TRBV4-1 and TRBJ1-1; 11 bases align to TRBD1. Germline loops: CDR1 MGHRA, CDR2 YSYEKL. The V gene end was trimmed by 0 bases and the J gene end by 5 bases; junction bases not matched to a gene: 11. The CDR3 runs 18 residues. The CDR3 DNA is TGCGCCAGCAGCCAAGAATCCGGACAGGGGGCTTGGGGGACTGAAGCTTTCTTT. This gives the protein CASSQESGQGAWGTEAFF.

The chain employs TRBV5-1 and TRBJ1-1; no firm D call. This CDR3 spans 15 amino acids. Looked up from germline, CDR1 is SGHRS and CDR2 is YFSETQ. Trimming cost V 4 bases and J 1 base, with 14 bases left between them. CDR3 sequence reads: CASSLEGLGNTEAFF. In nucleotides, the CDR3 is TGCGCCAGCAGCCTGGAGGGTTTGGGGAACACTGAAGCTTTCTTT.

The chain has TRBV12-3 or TRBV12-4 and TRBJ2-7, with 8 nucleotides matching TRBD2. V lost 7 bases and J lost 6; bases outside the gene matches: 11. The CDR3 consists of 14 residues. CDR3 DNA: TGTGCCAGCACCCTTGGCGGGGGGACCACCGAGCAGTACTTC. This codes for CASTLGGGTTEQYF.

This clonotype has ten or more counts. This sequence joins TRBV28 and TRBJ2-3; no clear D gene. V lost 6 bases, J lost 10 bases, and 14 bases lay in between. This CDR3 is 12 amino acids long. Germline lookup yields CDR1 MDHEN and CDR2 SYDVKM. The CDR3 spells CASSSERRAQYF. The CDR3 DNA reads as TGTGCCAGCAGCTCAGAGAGAAGGGCGCAGTATTTT. The full variable domain, in which reference TRBV28 and TRBJ2-3 provide the parts outside the CDR3, is DVKVTQSSRYLVKRTGEKVFLECVQDMDHENMFWYRQDPGLGLRLIYFSYDVKMKEKGDIPEGYSVSREKKERFSLILESASTNQTSMYLCASSSERRAQYFGPGTRLTVL.